These 19 T cell receptor beta chains were all obtained from the same sample, sequenced in a study of cytomegalovirus exposure and HLA in healthy donors. Researchers ran the PCR with 60 Vbeta and 13 Jbeta primers. Profiling relied on immunoSEQ multiplex PCR, and the TCRdb table lists in-frame clones only, not all of them. This sample yields around 180,000 clones, of which about 88% are seen a single time; 1.5% to 2% belongs to the top ten. Sequences were obtained from PBMCs. These receptors were taken from a woman between 18 and 30 years old in good health and CMV-seronegative.

This clone showed up just once. The chain combines TRBV7-9 with TRBJ1-2; 7 bases align to TRBD1. The CDR3 length is 13 residues. Germline V gene sequence: CDR1 SEHNR, CDR2 FQNEAQ (reference sequence). Unmatched junction bases numbered 2, after V lost 4 bases and J lost 3 bases. Written as DNA, the CDR3 is TGTGCCAGCAGCTCCGGGACAGACTATGGCTACACCTTC. The encoded protein is CASSSGTDYGYTF.

CDR3 residues: CASSVETGGWTEAFF. DNA of the CDR3: TGTGCCAGCAGCGTAGAGACAGGGGGCTGGACTGAAGCTTTCTTT. The chain links TRBV9 to TRBJ1-1; 10 nucleotides line up with TRBD1. CDR3 length: 15 residues. V gave up 0 bases and J gave up 5 bases; unmatched junction bases: 4. Germline assignment: CDR1 SGDLS and CDR2 YYNGEE.

V is TRBV28 and J is TRBJ1-1; TRBD1 matches at 8 bases. J lost 6 bases, V lost 7 bases, and 7 bases had no gene match. Germline CDR1 and CDR2: MDHEN and SYDVKM. The length of the CDR3 is 13 residues. The CDR3 here is CASNSGQGSEAFF. CDR3 DNA sequence: TGTGCCAGCAATTCCGGACAGGGCTCTGAAGCTTTCTTT. Looking up the rest from reference TRBV28 and TRBJ1-1 gives the full variable domain: DVKVTQSSRYLVKRTGEKVFLECVQDMDHENMFWYRQDPGLGLRLIYFSYDVKMKEKGDIPEGYSVSREKKERFSLILESASTNQTSMYLCASNSGQGSEAFFGQGTRLTVV.

This rearrangement joins TRBV18 to TRBJ1-4; weak D call: TRBD1 (6 bases). V shed 6 bases and J shed 7 bases, with 12 bases lying between them. Germline values: CDR1 KGHSH, CDR2 LQKENI. This CDR3 has 13 amino acids. CDR3 sequence reads: CASSQGQSEKLFF. The CDR3 DNA reads as TGTGCCAGCTCTCAAGGACAGTCTGAAAAACTGTTTTTT. Drawing the rest from reference TRBV18 and TRBJ1-4, the complete variable domain is NAGVMQNPRHLVRRRGQEARLRCSPMKGHSHVYWYRQLPEEGLKFMVYLQKENIIDESGMPKERFSAEFPKEGPSILRIQQVVRGDSAAYFCASSQGQSEKLFFGSGTQLSVL.

Here the CDR3 DNA reads TGTGCCAGCAGCTTAGAGGGGGGATATGGCTACACCTTC. Its translation is CASSLEGGYGYTF. V usage is TRBV11-3 and J usage is TRBJ1-2; tentative D call: TRBD1 (5 bases). CDR3 length: 13 residues. Trimming took 0 bases from V and 5 from J, leaving 7 bases between them. Germline CDR1 SGHNT, CDR2 YENEEA. The whole variable domain, filled in from reference TRBV11-3 and TRBJ1-2, reads EAGVVQSPRYKIIEKKQPVAFWCNPISGHNTLYWYLQNLGQGPELLIRYENEEAVDDSQLPKDRFSAERLKGVDSTLKIQPAELGDSAVYLCASSLEGGYGYTFGSGTRLTVV.

This chain links TRBV10-1 with TRBJ2-7; 7 bases fit TRBD1. CDR3 length: 14 amino acids. After removal of 3 bases from V and 6 bases from J, the junction contained 8 bases not matched to a gene. Germline loops: CDR1 WNHNN, CDR2 SYGVQD (reference sequence). The DNA for the CDR3 is TGCGCCAGCAGTGAAGGGACAGTGGGGCTCGAGCAGTACTTC. Amino acid sequence: CASSEGTVGLEQYF.

The chain combines TRBV9 with TRBJ1-1; D may be TRBD1 (5 bases). V dropped 0 bases and J dropped 8 bases, with 11 bases sitting between them. Germline values: CDR1 SGDLS, CDR2 YYNGEE. The CDR3 length is 13 residues. In nucleotides, the CDR3 is TGTGCCAGCAGCGTAGCCGCCGGGGGGGAAGCTTTCTTT. This gives the protein CASSVAAGGEAFF. Full variable domain (remainder filled in from reference TRBV9 and TRBJ1-1): DSGVTQTPKHLITATGQRVTLRCSPRSGDLSVYWYQQSLDQGLQFLIQYYNGEERAKGNILERFSAQQFPDLHSELNLSSLELGDSALYFCASSVAAGGEAFFGQGTRLTVV.

The rearrangement joins TRBV30 to TRBJ2-7; weak D call: TRBD1 (6 bases). From germline, CDR1 is GTSNPN and CDR2 SVGIG (reference sequence). V was clipped by 1 base and J by 3 bases, with 10 bases between them. This CDR3 region has 13 residues. DNA for the CDR3: TGTGCCTGGAGTGAGGACAGCGTCTACGAGCAGTACTTC. It translates to CAWSEDSVYEQYF.

In this sample, this clone turned up once. The chain recombines TRBV5-4 with TRBJ2-5, with D unresolved. V was clipped by 0 bases and J by 5 bases, with 11 bases between them. The germline V gene has CDR1 SGHNT and CDR2 YYREEE (reference sequence). This CDR3 comprises 14 residues. The chain's CDR3 is CASSLGTRWETQYF. CDR3 DNA: TGTGCCAGCAGCTTGGGAACTCGCTGGGAGACCCAGTACTTC.

The V gene is TRBV19, the J gene TRBJ1-5; the D is unclear. In germline, CDR1 is LNHDA, CDR2 SQIVND (reference sequence). Trimming pared 7 bases from V and 0 bases from J, leaving 7 bases between. The CDR3 is 13 residues long. Here the CDR3 reads CASMNYSNQPQHF. Here the CDR3 DNA reads TGTGCCAGTATGAACTATAGCAATCAGCCCCAGCATTTT.

The genes are TRBV29-1 and TRBJ1-4, with a tentative D call TRBD1 (6 bases). The CDR3 is made up of 14 amino acids. The V gene's germline CDR1 is SQVTM and CDR2 ANQGSEA. V shed 0 bases and J shed 10 bases, with 15 bases lying between them. CDR3 bases: TGCAGCGTTGAAGATGACAGAGGGGGTGGAAAACTGTTTTTT. Translating it yields CSVEDDRGGGKLFF.

The chain combines TRBV10-3 with TRBJ2-3; D possibly corresponds to TRBD2 (6 bases). This CDR3 has 19 amino acids. Germline assignment: CDR1 ENHRY and CDR2 SYGVKD. With 4 bases removed from V and 6 bases from J, the gap between germline ends came to 29 bases. Here the CDR3 reads CAISGPQTPAGRRVDTQYF. The CDR3 region has the DNA TGTGCCATCAGTGGACCCCAGACCCCCGCGGGGAGGCGGGTGGATACGCAGTATTTT.

In the case of this clone: This sample includes further DNA sequences coding for the same CDR3. The V and J genes are TRBV5-4 and TRBJ1-2, with a weak D call TRBD1 (5 bases). The ends were cut back, 1 base at V and 2 bases at J, with 9 bases in the middle. In germline, CDR1 is SGHNT, CDR2 YYREEE (reference sequence). The CDR3 consists of 14 residues. The CDR3, as DNA: TGTGCCAGCAGCTTGCAGGGAGGAAACTATGGCTACACCTTC. Protein: CASSLQGGNYGYTF.

The chain recombines TRBV6-5 with TRBJ2-5, with TRBD1 matching 7 bases. Trimming cost V 7 bases and J 3 bases; bases outside gene matches: 11. Per the germline V gene, CDR1 is MNHEY and CDR2 is SVGAGI. The length of the CDR3 is 15 residues. For the CDR3, the DNA is TGTGCCAGCACCCTGGGACAGACCGTAAAAGAGACCCAGTACTTC. It translates to CASTLGQTVKETQYF.

The chain carries TRBV10-3 and TRBJ2-7; D may be TRBD1 (7 bases). Trimming shortened V by 6 bases and J by 3 bases, and 18 bases separated the two germline ends. Germline V gene data show CDR1 as ENHRY and CDR2 as SYGVKD. There are 15 residues in the CDR3. This chain's CDR3 is CAIRGGQRDLYEQYF. The CDR3 DNA is TGTGCCATCAGGGGGGGACAGCGTGATCTCTACGAGCAGTACTTC.

DNA of the CDR3: TGTGCCAGCAGCGCCGGGACTAGCGCCTACAATGAGCAGTTCTTC. Translating it yields CASSAGTSAYNEQFF. J is TRBJ2-1 and V is TRBV27, with 10 bases matching TRBD2. The CDR3 has 15 amino acids. After removal of 6 bases from V and 2 bases from J, the junction contained 4 bases not matched to a gene. From germline, CDR1 is MNHEY and CDR2 SMNVEV (reference sequence).

The chain employs TRBV5-1 and TRBJ2-7, with D possibly TRBD2 on 5 matching bases. From germline, CDR1 is SGHRS and CDR2 YFSETQ. The CDR3 runs 14 residues. Trimming removed 1 base at V and 7 bases at J, with 15 bases between. The CDR3 bases are TGCGCCAGCAGCTTGTTAGCGACCCGCTTGGAGCAGTACTTC. Its protein product is CASSLLATRLEQYF.

The chain links TRBV11-2 to TRBJ2-1; 7 bases fit TRBD2. The CDR3 covers 16 residues. CDR1 is SGHAT and CDR2 is FQNNGV in the germline V gene. The V gene end was trimmed by 2 bases and the J gene end by 4 bases; junction bases not matched to a gene: 8. The CDR3 sequence: CASSLFEAGDYNEQFF. The CDR3 bases are TGTGCCAGCAGCTTATTCGAGGCGGGAGATTACAATGAGCAGTTCTTC.

This chain connects TRBV5-4 to TRBJ2-1; the match to TRBD2 covers 10 bases. The CDR3 runs to 15 residues. V shed 3 bases and J 4 bases; nucleotides not matched to a gene: 4. Germline CDR1 SGHNT, CDR2 YYREEE (reference sequence). The CDR3 bases are TGTGCCAGCAGCTACCTAGCGGGGGAATACAATGAGCAGTTCTTC. Its translation is CASSYLAGEYNEQFF.